This TCR beta chain was documented in a study of cytomegalovirus exposure and HLA in healthy donors. To note about this clone: The antigen remains undetermined.

PCR was performed using 60 Vbeta and 13 Jbeta primers. Produced via immunoSEQ multiplex PCR; TCRdb's table is partial and in-frame only. The sample records 100,000 to 150,000 clones, around 80% being singletons. The CDR3 contains 17 residues. CDR1 is LGHNA, CDR2 YSLEER, per germline. J was trimmed by 0 bases and V by 2 bases; bases with no gene match: 6. Study-wide results and caveats: Versus the roughly 700-donor mean, an Asian-associated ancestry cluster reportedly showed fewer N-insertions in a later analysis.

V gene TRBV4-3 combines with J gene TRBJ2-7, with 11 positions matching TRBD1. Input material: PBMCs. This sequence was found in a man aged 25-45 years in good health and CMV-seropositive. This CDR3 is CASSQRDRGKDSYEQYF. CDR3 bases: TGCGCCAGCAGCCAACGGGACAGGGGGAAGGACTCCTACGAGCAGTACTTC.